This T cell receptor (beta chain) was recorded in a study of shared clonotypes between healthy human individuals. Study-level background: Samples came from a couple of female and a few male donors aged 18 to 49.

Overall study results and limits: The genetic and exposure-history diversity represented was limited by few donors. Lower generation probabilities were found for non-shared clonotypes than for those shared by all four donors.

Assay execution proceeded at the deep level. Method: immunoSEQ multiplex PCR; TCRdb's copy keeps in-frame clones and lacks some. The sample has millions of clones; about 92% are singletons. A single count supports this clone. The antigen remains unidentified. The CDR3 extends over 14 amino acids. With V trimmed by 6 bases and J by 5 bases, 10 bases remained unmatched. CDR1 is SNHLY, CDR2 FYNNEI, per germline. Only CD45RO-negative cells positively selected for CCR7 counted as naive CD8 cells, so terminally differentiated effector memory CD45RA+ cells were excluded. V is TRBV2 and J is TRBJ2-7; 7 positions match TRBD1. This TCR came from a man in his late teens or twenties in good health. Some clones in this sample may be carry-over from other donors' samples. The material sequenced was naive CD8+ T cells from PBMCs. DNA for the CDR3: TGTGCCAGCAGGATTTCTACAGGGGCCGACGAGCAGTACTTC. This gives the protein CASRISTGADEQYF.